This record covers a single T cell receptor beta chain. Antigen: not known. The data belong to a study of beta chain features in type 1 diabetes. As for the study in general: Cells sorted and examined across all samples totaled approximately 110 million. Regarding the study as a whole: Shortening that was moderate but significant affected the TCRB CDR3s of Type 1 diabetes patients in all four CD4+ subsets.

Cell sorting via CD45RO/CCR7/CD25/CD127/CD95/CD27 was performed to obtain CD4+ naive, central memory, regulatory and stem cell-like memory cells. This CDR3 contains 12 residues. CDR1 and CDR2 from the germline V gene are SQVTM and ANQGSEA. V lost 7 bases and J 4 bases, leaving 11 bases between the germline ends. Sequenced material consisted of expressed TCRB transcripts (all of the isolated RNA was reverse transcribed). Sequenced naive, central memory and regulatory T cell samples produced an average of about 3.9 million reads. Measured with immunoSEQ multiplex PCR; TCRdb has only the in-frame clones, and not every one. The profile covers some 44,000 clones, with approximately 72% appearing a single time and approximately 2.3% taken by the ten largest.

The sequenced material came from Tregs from blood. The chain combines TRBV29-1 with TRBJ1-5, with D tentatively TRBD1 (6 bases). The source is a woman under 30 with type 1 diabetes. The CDR3 protein is CSAGDGNQPQHF. The CDR3 DNA sequence: TGCAGCGCAGGGGATGGTAATCAGCCCCAGCATTTT.